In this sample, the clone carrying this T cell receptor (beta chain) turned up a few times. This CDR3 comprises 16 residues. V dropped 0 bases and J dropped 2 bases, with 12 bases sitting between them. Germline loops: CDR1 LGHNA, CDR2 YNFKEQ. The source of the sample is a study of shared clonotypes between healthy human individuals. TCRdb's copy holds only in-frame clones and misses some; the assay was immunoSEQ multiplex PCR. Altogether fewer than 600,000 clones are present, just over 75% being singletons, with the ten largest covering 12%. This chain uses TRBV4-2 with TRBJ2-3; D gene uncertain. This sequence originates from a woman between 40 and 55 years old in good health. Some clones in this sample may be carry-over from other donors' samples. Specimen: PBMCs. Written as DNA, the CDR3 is TGTGCCAGCAGCCAAGAACCCCTCCCTTTCACAGATACGCAGTATTTT. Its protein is CASSQEPLPFTDTQYF.